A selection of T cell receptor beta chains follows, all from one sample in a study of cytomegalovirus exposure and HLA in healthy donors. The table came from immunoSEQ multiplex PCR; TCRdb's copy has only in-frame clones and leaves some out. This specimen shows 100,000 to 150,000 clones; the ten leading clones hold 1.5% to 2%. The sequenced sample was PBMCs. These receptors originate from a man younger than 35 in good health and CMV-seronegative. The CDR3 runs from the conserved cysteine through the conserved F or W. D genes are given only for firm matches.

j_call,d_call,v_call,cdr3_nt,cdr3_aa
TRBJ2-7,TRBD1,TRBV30,TGTGCCTGGGACCCCGGGACAGTCACAACCGAGCAGTACTTC,CAWDPGTVTTEQYF
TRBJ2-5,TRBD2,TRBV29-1,TGCAGCGTTGAGGGGGTACGGGGGGGAGAGACCCAGTACTTC,CSVEGVRGGETQYF
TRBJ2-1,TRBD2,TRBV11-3,TGTGCCAGCAGCTTAGGGGGGACTAGCTTTGAGCAGTTCTTC,CASSLGGTSFEQFF
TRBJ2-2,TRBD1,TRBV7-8,TGTGCCAGCAACCCGACAGGGGCGGACACCGGGGAGCTGTTTTTT,CASNPTGADTGELFF
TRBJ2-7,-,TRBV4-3,TGCGCCAGCAGCCAAGATAGTTCCTACTTCTCCTACGAGCAGTACTTC,CASSQDSSYFSYEQYF
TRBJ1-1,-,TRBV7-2,TGTGCCAGCAGCAAAACCGGAACAGGGCTAGGCACTGAAGCTTTCTTT,CASSKTGTGLGTEAFF
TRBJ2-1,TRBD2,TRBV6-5,TGTGCCAGCGCTGCGGGAGGGGTAGTCAATGAGCAGTTCTTC,CASAAGGVVNEQFF
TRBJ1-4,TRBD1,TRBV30,TGTGCCTGGGGACCAACGGGACAGGGTTTTAATGAAAAACTGTTTTTT,CAWGPTGQGFNEKLFF
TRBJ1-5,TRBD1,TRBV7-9,TGTGCCAGCAGCACAGACAGGGGAGATCAGCCCCAGCATTTT,CASSTDRGDQPQHF
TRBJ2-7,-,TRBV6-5,TGTGCCAGCAGTCCGGGATCCTTGACGGGTGAGCAGTACTTC,CASSPGSLTGEQYF
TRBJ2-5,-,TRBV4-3,TGCGCCAGCAGCCACCTACGGGGTGACCAAGAGACCCAGTACTTC,CASSHLRGDQETQYF
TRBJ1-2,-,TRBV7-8,TGTGCCAGCAGCTTAGGAGGGTTCGACGGCTACACCTTC,CASSLGGFDGYTF
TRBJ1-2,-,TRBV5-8,TGTGCCAGCAGCTTGGCCACGCAGGGCTACTATGGCTACACCTTC,CASSLATQGYYGYTF
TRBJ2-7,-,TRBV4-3,TGCGCCAGCAGCCAAGATCCGAGGGCATACGAGCAGTACTTC,CASSQDPRAYEQYF
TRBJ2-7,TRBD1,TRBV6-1,TGTGCCAGCAGTGAACCCAGACAGGGGAAGGGCGACGAGCAGTACTTC,CASSEPRQGKGDEQYF
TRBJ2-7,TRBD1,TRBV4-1,TGCGCCAGCAGCCAAGATACAGGGACAGGGGCGAGGGAGCAGTACTTC,CASSQDTGTGAREQYF
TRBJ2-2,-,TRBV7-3,TGTGCCAGCAGCCAGGGGGGAGCCGGGGAGCTGTTTTTT,CASSQGGAGELFF
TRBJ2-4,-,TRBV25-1,TGTGCCAGCAGTGGCAGGATTAAAGATTATCAGTACTTC,CASSGRIKDYQYF
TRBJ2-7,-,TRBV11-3,TGTGCCAGCAGCTTAAGCCGAGAGGGTCCTTACGAGCAGTACTTC,CASSLSREGPYEQYF
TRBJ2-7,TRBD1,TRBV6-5,TGTGCCAGCAGTTCCTCCGGGACAGGTACCGAGCAGTACTTC,CASSSSGTGTEQYF
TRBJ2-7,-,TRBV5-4,TGTGCCAGCAGCCGGGGAGGGGGGTCCTACCCGACTTCCTACGAGCAGTACTTC,CASSRGGGSYPTSYEQYF
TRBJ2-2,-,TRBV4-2,TGTGCCAGCAGCCAAGATCCCAGCGGAACCGGGGAGCTGTTTTTT,CASSQDPSGTGELFF
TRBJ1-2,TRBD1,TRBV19,TGTGCCAGTAACCTCGGGACAGGGGTTGGCTACACCTTC,CASNLGTGVGYTF
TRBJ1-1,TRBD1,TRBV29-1,TGCAGCGTTGTTAATTGGGACAGGGGGGGGACTGAAGCTTTCTTT,CSVVNWDRGGTEAFF
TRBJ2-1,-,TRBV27,TGTGCCAGCAGTTTATGGGGACAACTAGCGATGCATGAGCAGTTCTTC,CASSLWGQLAMHEQFF
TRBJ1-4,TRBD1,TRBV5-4,TGTGCCAGCAGCGATCACAGGGGGCGAACCGCAACTAATGAAAAACTGTTTTTT,CASSDHRGRTATNEKLFF
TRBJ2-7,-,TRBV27,TGTGCCAGCAGTTTTTTCTCGGGGGCCTACGAGCAGTACTTC,CASSFFSGAYEQYF
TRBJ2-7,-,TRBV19,TGTGCCAGTAGTCGTAATAGACAGTCCTACGAGCAGTACTTC,CASSRNRQSYEQYF
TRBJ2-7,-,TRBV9,TGTGCCAGCAGCGTAGACAGCCTCTCCTACGAGCAGTACTTC,CASSVDSLSYEQYF
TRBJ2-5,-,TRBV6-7,TGTGCCAGCAGTTACTACGGGGAAGAGACCCAGTACTTC,CASSYYGEETQYF
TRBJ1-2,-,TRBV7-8,TGTGCCAGCAGCTTAGTTCAGGGAAGGAGTGATGGCTACACCTTC,CASSLVQGRSDGYTF
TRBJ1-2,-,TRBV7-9,TGTGCCAGCAGGTCGGGAGCCCCTGGCTATGGCTACACCTTC,CASRSGAPGYGYTF
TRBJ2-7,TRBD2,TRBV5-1,TGCGCCAGCAGCCCGGGGGGTGGCGAGCAGTACTTC,CASSPGGGEQYF
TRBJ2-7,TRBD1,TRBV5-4,TGTGCCACCAGACAGGGGTCGTTCCCCTACGAGCAGTACTTC,CATRQGSFPYEQYF
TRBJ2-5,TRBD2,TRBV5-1,TGCGCCAGCAGTGATGGTGTCCGGGGGGGAATTGAGACCCAGTACTTC,CASSDGVRGGIETQYF
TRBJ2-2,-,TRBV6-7,TGTGCCAGCAGTTACCTATTCACCGGGGAGCTGTTTTTT,CASSYLFTGELFF
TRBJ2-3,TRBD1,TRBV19,TGTGCCAGTAGTAGACCGGGACAGGGGGTTAATACGCAGTATTTT,CASSRPGQGVNTQYF
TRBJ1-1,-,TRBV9,TGTGCCAGCAGCTCGAGTGGCACTGAAGCTTTCTTT,CASSSSGTEAFF
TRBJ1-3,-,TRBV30,TGTGCCTGGAGTGTCCCAGGGGCGTTCGGAAACACCATATATTTT,CAWSVPGAFGNTIYF
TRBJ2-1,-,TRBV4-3,TGCGCCAGCAGCCGAAGGAGGGTGGATGAGCAGTTCTTC,CASSRRRVDEQFF
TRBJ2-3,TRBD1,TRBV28,TGTGCCAGCAGTTCTACCCTTATATTACAGGGGACAGATACGCAGTATTTT,CASSSTLILQGTDTQYF
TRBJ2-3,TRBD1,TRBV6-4,TGCGCCAGCAGTGTCGACAGGGGGCAAGATACGCAGTATTTT,CASSVDRGQDTQYF
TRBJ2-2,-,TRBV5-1,TGCGCCAGCAGCTTTAAGCAGGGGAACACCGGGGAGCTGTTTTTT,CASSFKQGNTGELFF
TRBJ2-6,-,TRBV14,TGTGCCAGCAGCCACGTGACGGGGACTGGGGCCAACGTCCTGACTTTC,CASSHVTGTGANVLTF
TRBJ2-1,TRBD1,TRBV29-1,TGCAGCGTCTACCACTCCGGGACAGGGGAGCAGTTCTTC,CSVYHSGTGEQFF